This T cell receptor beta chain is from a study of control samples from healthy donors and cancer patients. Sequenced by immunoSEQ multiplex PCR; TCRdb stores in-frame clones only, minus some. The sample shows almost 90,000 clones, about nine tenths of them seen only once. This clone has more than one count but fewer than ten. There are 13 residues in the CDR3. V lost 4 bases and J 1 base, leaving 10 bases between the germline ends. Per the germline V gene, CDR1 is SQVTM and CDR2 is ANQGSEA. Sequenced input: blood. This TCR came from a man aged 25 to 40 in good health. V gene TRBV29-1 combines with J gene TRBJ1-1; D is unresolved. In DNA form, the CDR3 reads TGCAGCGTTGTGCACAGCACGAACACTGAAGCTTTCTTT. It specifies CSVVHSTNTEAFF. Full variable domain (missing parts from reference TRBV29-1 and TRBJ1-1): SAVISQKPSRDICQRGTSLTIQCQVDSQVTMMFWYRQQPGQSLTLIATANQGSEATYESGFVIDKFPISRPNLTFSTLTVSNMSPEDSSIYLCSVVHSTNTEAFFGQGTRLTVV.